A single sample gave rise to the 23 T cell receptor beta chains below, sequenced in a study of sequential checkpoint blockade in melanoma. Assay used: immunoSEQ multiplex PCR; TCRdb lists only in-frame clones, some missing. The sample holds more than 15,000 clones, about 80% seen once. Treatment indicated: randomized to nivolumab then ipilimumab (arm A) or the reverse (arm B). The sample in question was CD8+ T cells sorted from blood (inferred from file names), obtained from a patient given nivolumab and ipilimumab in sequence. The receptors originated from a human donor with melanoma.

The rearrangement joins TRBV5-5 to TRBJ1-3; the D gene is possibly TRBD1 (5 bases). V dropped 1 base and J dropped 3 bases, with 11 bases sitting between them. The germline gives CDR1 SGHKS, CDR2 YYEKEE (reference sequence). CDR3 length: 15 amino acids. The CDR3 spells CASSLYETVGNTIYF. As DNA, the CDR3 is TGTGCCAGCAGCTTGTATGAGACAGTTGGAAACACCATATATTTT.

The chain couples TRBV5-6 to TRBJ1-6, with a possible D match to TRBD1 (5 bases). The CDR3 runs 13 residues. Trimming took off 4 bases at V and 6 bases at J, with 8 bases between the two ends. Germline CDR1 reads SGHDT; CDR2 reads YYEEEE. For the CDR3, the DNA is TGTGCCAGCAGCCCGGGGGGTAATTCACCCCTCCACTTT. Translated, it gives CASSPGGNSPLHF. Using reference TRBV5-6 and TRBJ1-6 for the parts outside the CDR3, the full variable domain is DAGVTQSPTHLIKTRGQQVTLRCSPKSGHDTVSWYQQALGQGPQFIFQYYEEEERQRGNFPDRFSGHQFPNYSSELNVNALLLGDSALYLCASSPGGNSPLHFGNGTRLTVT.

This chain uses TRBV7-2 with TRBJ2-5; perhaps TRBD1 as D (5 bases). Gene TRBJ2-7 matches the end of the DNA better, so the J call may be wrong. CDR1 is SGHTA, CDR2 FQGNSA, per germline. The CDR3 is made up of 13 amino acids. The CDR3 region is CASSWGGTYEQYF. CDR3 in DNA: TGTGCCAGCAGCTGGGGCGGTACCTACGAGCAGTACTTC.

This clone was counted a few times. This chain links TRBV7-8 with TRBJ1-2; 10 nucleotides agree with TRBD1. J gave up 4 bases and V 5 bases, and 7 bases lay outside the gene matches. The CDR3 is 15 residues long. Germline loops: CDR1 SGHVS, CDR2 FQNEAQ. CDR3 amino acids: CASSMSTGGFYGYTF. The DNA of the CDR3 is TGTGCCAGCAGCATGTCGACAGGGGGCTTCTATGGCTACACCTTC.

J is TRBJ1-6 and V is TRBV7-8; D is ambiguous. V was trimmed by 8 bases and J by 4 bases, leaving 9 bases between them. The germline V gene encodes CDR1 SGHVS and CDR2 FQNEAQ. CDR3 length equals 13 residues. DNA of the CDR3: TGTGCCAGCTCCGGGATTTATAATTCACCCCTCCACTTT. Translated, it gives CASSGIYNSPLHF.

The chain recombines TRBV28 with TRBJ2-7, with 8 bases matching TRBD1. With 3 bases clipped from V and 6 bases from J, the junction kept 7 bases outside the gene matches. The CDR3 has 14 amino acids. Germline V CDR1 and CDR2: MDHEN, SYDVKM. Here the CDR3 DNA reads TGTGCCAGCAGTTTGACAGGGGACGGTCTCGAGCAGTACTTC. Translating it yields CASSLTGDGLEQYF.

The chain joins TRBV29-1 to TRBJ2-5, with 8 bases fitting TRBD1. Matching the DNA end better, TRBJ2-7 makes the J call doubtful. This CDR3 comprises 16 residues. Germline assignment: CDR1 SQVTM and CDR2 ANQGSEA. CDR3 sequence: CSVYEEQGAIRYEQYF. CDR3 bases: TGCAGCGTCTATGAGGAGCAGGGGGCGATTCGGTACGAGCAGTACTTC.

The chain carries TRBV29-1 and TRBJ1-2; TRBD1 matches at 9 bases. V was pared by 0 bases and J by 0 bases, with 8 bases of the junction left unmatched. Germline loops: CDR1 SQVTM, CDR2 ANQGSEA. The CDR3 sequence is 17 residues long. This CDR3 reads CSVEERGQGAANYGYTF. In DNA, the CDR3 is TGCAGCGTTGAAGAACGGGGACAGGGCGCCGCTAACTATGGCTACACCTTC.

This chain uses TRBV11-2 with TRBJ1-6; 8 positions agree with TRBD1. Germline loops: CDR1 SGHAT, CDR2 FQNNGV. J gave up 3 bases and V 5 bases, and 6 bases lay outside the gene matches. CDR3 length: 16 amino acids. CDR3 loop: CASSRLGQDYNSPLHF. DNA for the CDR3: TGTGCCAGCAGCCGGCTGGGACAGGACTATAATTCACCCCTCCACTTT. Full variable domain (remainder filled in from reference TRBV11-2 and TRBJ1-6): EAGVAQSPRYKIIEKRQSVAFWCNPISGHATLYWYQQILGQGPKLLIQFQNNGVVDDSQLPKDRFSAERLKGVDSTLKIQPAKLEDSAVYLCASSRLGQDYNSPLHFGNGTRLTVT.

CDR3 amino acids: CASSFPKGQPSLDQPQHF. CDR3 in DNA: TGTGCCAGCAGTTTCCCTAAAGGACAGCCTTCACTTGATCAGCCCCAGCATTTT. This chain uses TRBV28 with TRBJ1-5, with D perhaps TRBD1 (6 bases). Trimming took 3 bases from V and 5 from J, leaving 23 bases between them. The CDR3 has 18 amino acids. CDR1 MDHEN and CDR2 SYDVKM come from the germline V gene.

The rearrangement links TRBV28 to TRBJ1-1; D not certain. Germline V gene lookup returns CDR1 MDHEN and CDR2 SYDVKM. V was pared by 2 bases and J by 0 bases, with 4 bases between. This CDR3 has 13 residues. CDR3 coding DNA: TGTGCCAGCAGTTTAACAGTGAACACTGAAGCTTTCTTT. As protein: CASSLTVNTEAFF.

J is TRBJ1-4 and V is TRBV6-6; tentatively, D is TRBD1 (6 bases). The V and J ends lost 11 bases and 12 bases respectively, with 16 bases between them. This CDR3 contains 11 residues. Per germline, CDR1 MNHNY and CDR2 SVGAGI (reference sequence). CDR3 DNA sequence: TGTGCCGTATCAGGGGAGAAAGAACTGTTTTTT. This translates into CAVSGEKELFF.

V and J are TRBV7-6 and TRBJ2-7; 12 positions agree with TRBD2. This CDR3 has 14 residues. J lost 6 bases, V lost 3 bases, and 3 bases had no gene match. CDR1 and CDR2 from the germline V gene are SGHVS and FNYEAQ. CDR3: CASSLTSGGAEQYF. CDR3 nucleotides: TGTGCCAGCAGCTTGACTAGCGGGGGTGCCGAGCAGTACTTC.

The chain couples TRBV7-9 to TRBJ2-5; D is ambiguous. With the DNA end fitting TRBJ2-7 better, the J assignment may be wrong. This CDR3 comprises 13 residues. CDR1 and CDR2 from the germline V gene are SEHNR and FQNEAQ (reference sequence). The CDR3 loop reads CASTRTVRSEQYF. The CDR3 nucleotides read TGTGCCAGCACCCGTACGGTCAGGTCCGAGCAGTACTTC.

V is TRBV6-6 and J is TRBJ1-5, with a tentative D call TRBD1 (5 bases). CDR3 length equals 15 residues. V gave up 6 bases and J gave up 4 bases, with 16 bases separating them. CDR1 and CDR2 from the germline V gene are MNHNY and SVGAGI (reference sequence). This chain's CDR3 is CASSPDGRGNQPQHF. The CDR3 DNA sequence: TGTGCCAGCAGCCCTGACGGACGGGGGAATCAGCCCCAGCATTTT.

This sequence joins TRBV30 and TRBJ2-7, with TRBD2 as a possible D gene (6 bases). The V gene's germline CDR1 is GTSNPN and CDR2 SVGIG (reference sequence). There are 15 residues in the CDR3. V lost 1 base and J 0 bases, leaving 13 bases between the germline ends. The CDR3 is CAWSADSGNSYEQYF. The CDR3 coding sequence is TGTGCCTGGAGTGCGGATAGCGGCAACTCCTACGAGCAGTACTTC.

This clone has only a few counts. J is TRBJ2-7 and V is TRBV28; 12 nucleotides match TRBD2. Per germline, CDR1 MDHEN and CDR2 SYDVKM. The CDR3 covers 16 residues. Unmatched junction bases numbered 5, after V lost 5 bases and J lost 0 bases. Here the CDR3 reads CASSAGTSGFSYEQYF. The CDR3 coding sequence is TGTGCCAGCAGTGCCGGGACTAGCGGGTTCTCCTACGAGCAGTACTTC.

The chain carries TRBV5-6 and TRBJ1-2, with a tentative D call TRBD1 (5 bases). The CDR3 contains 15 residues. Deletions cut 2 bases from V and 4 bases from J, with 15 bases between. Germline V CDR1 and CDR2: SGHDT, YYEEEE. The CDR3 loop is CASSFDSISIYGYTF. CDR3 DNA: TGTGCCAGCAGCTTTGACAGCATCTCCATCTATGGCTACACCTTC. The whole variable domain, remainder taken from reference TRBV5-6 and TRBJ1-2, is DAGVTQSPTHLIKTRGQQVTLRCSPKSGHDTVSWYQQALGQGPQFIFQYYEEEERQRGNFPDRFSGHQFPNYSSELNVNALLLGDSALYLCASSFDSISIYGYTFGSGTRLTVV.

The CDR3 DNA follows: TGTGCCAGCAGTTTAGTCTTGAACACTGAAGCTTTCTTT. Its translation: CASSLVLNTEAFF. This chain uses TRBV28 with TRBJ1-1; D call uncertain. This CDR3 is 13 amino acids long. The V and J ends lost 2 bases and 0 bases respectively, with 4 bases between them. Germline CDR1 and CDR2: MDHEN and SYDVKM.

This clone was seen only a few times. CDR3 DNA sequence: TGTGCCAGCAGCTTAGGACAGAGCTACGAGCAGTACTTC. Amino acid sequence: CASSLGQSYEQYF. The genes are TRBV13 and TRBJ2-7; D uncertain. Germline V CDR1 and CDR2: PRHDT, FYEKMQ (reference sequence). CDR3 size: 13 residues. V was pared by 0 bases and J by 3 bases, with 6 bases between.

The CDR3 DNA sequence: TGTGCCAGCAGTTACATGGCACCGTATAGCAATCAGCCCCAGCATTTT. Translated, it gives CASSYMAPYSNQPQHF. The chain carries TRBV6-6 and TRBJ1-5; D remains unclear. The CDR3 has 16 residues. Looked up from germline, CDR1 is MNHNY and CDR2 is SVGAGI (reference sequence). The V and J ends lost 2 bases and 0 bases respectively, with 11 bases between them.

The rearrangement joins TRBV19 to TRBJ2-7; D might be TRBD2 (5 bases). CDR1 LNHDA and CDR2 SQIVND come from the germline V gene (reference sequence). This CDR3 has 15 amino acids. V dropped 6 bases and J dropped 2 bases, with 17 bases sitting between them. The CDR3, as DNA: TGTGCCAGTAGCCAAAGCTCGGGAACCGCCTACGAGCAGTACTTC. This codes for CASSQSSGTAYEQYF.

The V gene is TRBV4-1, the J gene TRBJ1-5; the D gene is possibly TRBD1 (5 bases). The V and J ends lost 1 base and 4 bases respectively, with 11 bases between them. The length of the CDR3 is 15 residues. CDR1 and CDR2 from the germline V gene are MGHRA and YSYEKL. Here the CDR3 reads CASSQGVRANQPQHF. The CDR3 bases are TGCGCCAGCAGCCAAGGTGTCAGGGCGAATCAGCCCCAGCATTTT.